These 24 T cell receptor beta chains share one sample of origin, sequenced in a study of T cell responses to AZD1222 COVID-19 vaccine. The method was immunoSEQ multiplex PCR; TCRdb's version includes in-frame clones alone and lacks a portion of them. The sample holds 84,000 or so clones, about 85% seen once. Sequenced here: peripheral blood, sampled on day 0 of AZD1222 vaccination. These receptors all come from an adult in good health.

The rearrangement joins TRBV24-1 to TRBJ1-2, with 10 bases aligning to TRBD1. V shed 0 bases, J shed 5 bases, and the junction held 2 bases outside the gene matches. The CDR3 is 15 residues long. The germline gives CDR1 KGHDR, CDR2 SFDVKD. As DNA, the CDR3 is TGTGCCACCAGTGATTTGGGGACAGGGGTATATGGCTACACCTTC. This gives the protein CATSDLGTGVYGYTF.

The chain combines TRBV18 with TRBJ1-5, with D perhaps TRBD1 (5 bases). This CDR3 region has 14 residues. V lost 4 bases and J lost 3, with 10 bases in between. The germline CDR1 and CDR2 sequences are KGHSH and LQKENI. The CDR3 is CASSLGANNQPQHF. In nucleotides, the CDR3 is TGTGCCAGCTCACTAGGGGCGAACAATCAGCCCCAGCATTTT.

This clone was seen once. The CDR3 spells CASSYYRDNYGYTF. The CDR3 nucleotides are TGTGCCAGCAGTTACTACAGAGATAACTATGGCTACACCTTC. The rearrangement links TRBV6-5 to TRBJ1-2; no reliable D call. The length of the CDR3 is 14 residues. V lost 1 base, J lost 1 base, and 7 bases lay in between. CDR1 and CDR2 from the germline V gene are MNHEY and SVGAGI.

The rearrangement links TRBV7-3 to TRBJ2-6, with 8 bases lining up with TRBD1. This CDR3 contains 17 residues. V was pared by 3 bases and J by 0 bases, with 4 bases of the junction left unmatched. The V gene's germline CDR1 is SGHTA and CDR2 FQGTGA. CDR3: CASSFAGGGSGANVLTF. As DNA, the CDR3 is TGTGCCAGCAGCTTTGCAGGGGGCGGCTCTGGGGCCAACGTCCTGACTTTC.

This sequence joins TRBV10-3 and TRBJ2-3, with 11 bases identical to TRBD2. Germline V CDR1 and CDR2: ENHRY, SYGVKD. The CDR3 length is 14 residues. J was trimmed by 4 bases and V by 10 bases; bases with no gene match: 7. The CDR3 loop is CASQLAGEADTQYF. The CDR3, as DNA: TGTGCCAGCCAACTAGCGGGAGAGGCAGATACGCAGTATTTT.

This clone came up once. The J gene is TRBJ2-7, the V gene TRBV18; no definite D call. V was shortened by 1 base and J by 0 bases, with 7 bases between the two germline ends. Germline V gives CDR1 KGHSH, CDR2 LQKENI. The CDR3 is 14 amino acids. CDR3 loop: CASSPQRDSYEQYF. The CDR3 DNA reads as TGTGCCAGCTCACCACAGCGCGACTCCTACGAGCAGTACTTC.

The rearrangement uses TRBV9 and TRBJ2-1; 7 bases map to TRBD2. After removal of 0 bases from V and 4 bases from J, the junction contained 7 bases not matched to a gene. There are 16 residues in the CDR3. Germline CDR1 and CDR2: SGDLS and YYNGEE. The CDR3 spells CASSVEGGRGYNEQFF. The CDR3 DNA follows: TGTGCCAGCAGCGTAGAGGGCGGGAGAGGGTACAATGAGCAGTTCTTC.

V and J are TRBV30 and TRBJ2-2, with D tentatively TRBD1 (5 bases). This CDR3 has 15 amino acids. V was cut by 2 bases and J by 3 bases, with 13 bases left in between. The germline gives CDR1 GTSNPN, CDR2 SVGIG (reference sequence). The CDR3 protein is CAWSLQDRDTGELFF. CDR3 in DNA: TGTGCCTGGAGTTTACAGGATAGGGACACCGGGGAGCTGTTTTTT.

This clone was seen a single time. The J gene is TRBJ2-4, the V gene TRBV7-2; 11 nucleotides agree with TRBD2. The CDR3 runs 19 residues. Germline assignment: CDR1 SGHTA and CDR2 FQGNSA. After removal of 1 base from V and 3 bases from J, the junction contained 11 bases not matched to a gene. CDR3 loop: CASSLEGWGTSGNKNIQYF. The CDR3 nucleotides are TGTGCCAGCAGCTTAGAAGGATGGGGGACTAGCGGAAACAAAAACATTCAGTACTTC.

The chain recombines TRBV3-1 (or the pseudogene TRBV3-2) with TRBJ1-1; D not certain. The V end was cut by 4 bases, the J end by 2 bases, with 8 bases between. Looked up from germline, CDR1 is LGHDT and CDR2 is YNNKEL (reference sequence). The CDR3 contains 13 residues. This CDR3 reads CASSRVGNTEAFF. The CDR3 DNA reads TGTGCCAGCAGCCGTGTGGGAAACACTGAAGCTTTCTTT.

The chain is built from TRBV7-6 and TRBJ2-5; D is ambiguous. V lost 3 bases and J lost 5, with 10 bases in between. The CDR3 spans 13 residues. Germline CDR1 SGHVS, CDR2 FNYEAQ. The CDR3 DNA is TGTGCCAGCAGCTTGATCGGCTCCGAGACCCAGTACTTC. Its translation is CASSLIGSETQYF. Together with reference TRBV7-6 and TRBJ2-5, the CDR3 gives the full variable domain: GAGVSQSPRYKVTKRGQDVALRCDPISGHVSLYWYRQALGQGPEFLTYFNYEAQQDKSGLPNDRFSAERPEGSISTLTIQRTEQRDSAMYRCASSLIGSETQYFGPGTRLLVL.

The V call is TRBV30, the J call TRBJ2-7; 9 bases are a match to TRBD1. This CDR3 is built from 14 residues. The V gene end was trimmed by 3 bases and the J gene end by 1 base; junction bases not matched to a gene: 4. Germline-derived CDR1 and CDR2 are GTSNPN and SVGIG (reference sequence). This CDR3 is CAWSPGTGSYEQYF. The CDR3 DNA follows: TGTGCCTGGAGCCCCGGGACAGGGTCCTACGAGCAGTACTTC. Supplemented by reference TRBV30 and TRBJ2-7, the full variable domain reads SQTIHQWPATLVQPVGSPLSLECTVEGTSNPNLYWYRQAAGRGLQLLFYSVGIGQISSEVPQNLSASRPQDRQFILSSKKLLLSDSGFYLCAWSPGTGSYEQYFGPGTRLTVT.

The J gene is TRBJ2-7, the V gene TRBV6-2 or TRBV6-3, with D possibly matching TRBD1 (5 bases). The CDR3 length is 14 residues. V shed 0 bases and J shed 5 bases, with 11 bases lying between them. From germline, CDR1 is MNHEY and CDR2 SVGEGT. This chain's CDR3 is CASSYSGLRDEQYF. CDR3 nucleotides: TGTGCCAGCAGTTACTCGGGGCTCAGGGACGAGCAGTACTTC.

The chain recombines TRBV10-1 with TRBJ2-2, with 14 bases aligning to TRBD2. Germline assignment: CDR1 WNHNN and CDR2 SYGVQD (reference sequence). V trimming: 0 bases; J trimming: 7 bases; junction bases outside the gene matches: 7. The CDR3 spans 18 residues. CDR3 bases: TGCGCCAGCAGTGAGTCTCCGGGACTAGCGGGAGTCTACGGGGAGCTGTTTTTT. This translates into CASSESPGLAGVYGELFF.

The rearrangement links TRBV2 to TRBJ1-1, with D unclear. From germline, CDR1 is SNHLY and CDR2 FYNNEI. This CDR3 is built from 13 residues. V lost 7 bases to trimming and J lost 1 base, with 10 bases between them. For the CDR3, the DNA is TGTGCCAGCATTTCGCAGCCGAACACTGAAGCTTTCTTT. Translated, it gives CASISQPNTEAFF.

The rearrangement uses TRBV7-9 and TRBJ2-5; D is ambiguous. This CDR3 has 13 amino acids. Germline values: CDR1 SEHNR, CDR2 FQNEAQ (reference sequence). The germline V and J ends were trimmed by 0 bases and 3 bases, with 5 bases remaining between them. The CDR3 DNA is TGTGCCAGCAGCTTAGCGGGAAAAGAGACCCAGTACTTC. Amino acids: CASSLAGKETQYF.

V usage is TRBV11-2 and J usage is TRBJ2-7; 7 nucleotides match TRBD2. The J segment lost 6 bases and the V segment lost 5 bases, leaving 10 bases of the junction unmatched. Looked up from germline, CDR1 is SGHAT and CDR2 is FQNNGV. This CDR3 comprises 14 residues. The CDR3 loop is CASSLHQRDGEQYF. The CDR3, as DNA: TGTGCCAGCAGCCTACACCAGCGGGACGGCGAGCAGTACTTC.

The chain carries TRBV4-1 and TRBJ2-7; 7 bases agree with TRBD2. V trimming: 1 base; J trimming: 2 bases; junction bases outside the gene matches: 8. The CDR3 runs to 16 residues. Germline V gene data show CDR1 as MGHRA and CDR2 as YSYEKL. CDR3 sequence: CASSQAVTGRPYEQYF. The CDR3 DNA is TGCGCCAGCAGCCAAGCGGTTACCGGGAGGCCCTACGAGCAGTACTTC.

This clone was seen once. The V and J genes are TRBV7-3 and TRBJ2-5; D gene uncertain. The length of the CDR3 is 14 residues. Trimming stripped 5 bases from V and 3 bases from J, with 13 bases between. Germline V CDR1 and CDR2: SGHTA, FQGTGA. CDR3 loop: CASSMGRLKETQYF. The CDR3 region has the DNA TGTGCCAGCAGCATGGGCCGCTTGAAAGAGACCCAGTACTTC.

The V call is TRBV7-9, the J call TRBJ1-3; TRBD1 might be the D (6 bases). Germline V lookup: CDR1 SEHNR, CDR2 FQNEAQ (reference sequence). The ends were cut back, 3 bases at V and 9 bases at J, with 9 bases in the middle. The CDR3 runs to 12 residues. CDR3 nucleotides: TGTGCCAGCAGCTTTCTAGGGGGCACCATATATTTT. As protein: CASSFLGGTIYF.

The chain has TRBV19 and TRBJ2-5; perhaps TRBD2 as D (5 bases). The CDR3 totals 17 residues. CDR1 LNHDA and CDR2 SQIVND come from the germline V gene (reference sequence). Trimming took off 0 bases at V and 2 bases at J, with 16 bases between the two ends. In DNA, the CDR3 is TGTGCCAGTAGTATAGATCGGGCGTACCAGCGGCAAGAGACCCAGTACTTC. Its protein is CASSIDRAYQRQETQYF.

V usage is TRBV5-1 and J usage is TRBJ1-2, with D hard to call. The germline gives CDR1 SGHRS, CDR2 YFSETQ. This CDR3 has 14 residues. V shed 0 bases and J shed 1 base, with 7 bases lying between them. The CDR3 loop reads CASSLGWDNYGYTF. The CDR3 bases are TGCGCCAGCAGCTTGGGCTGGGATAACTATGGCTACACCTTC.

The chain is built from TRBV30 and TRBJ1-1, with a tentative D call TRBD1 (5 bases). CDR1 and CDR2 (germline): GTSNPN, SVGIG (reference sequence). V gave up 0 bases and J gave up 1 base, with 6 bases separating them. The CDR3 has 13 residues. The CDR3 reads CAWSVGGNTEAFF. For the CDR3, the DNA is TGTGCCTGGAGTGTTGGGGGGAACACTGAAGCTTTCTTT.

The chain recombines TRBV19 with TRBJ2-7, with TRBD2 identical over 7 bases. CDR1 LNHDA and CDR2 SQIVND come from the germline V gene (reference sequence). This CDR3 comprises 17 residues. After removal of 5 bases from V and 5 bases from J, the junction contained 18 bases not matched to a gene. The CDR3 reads CASSARRGGPSLDEQYF. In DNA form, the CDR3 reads TGTGCCAGTAGTGCACGGAGGGGAGGGCCATCATTAGACGAGCAGTACTTC.